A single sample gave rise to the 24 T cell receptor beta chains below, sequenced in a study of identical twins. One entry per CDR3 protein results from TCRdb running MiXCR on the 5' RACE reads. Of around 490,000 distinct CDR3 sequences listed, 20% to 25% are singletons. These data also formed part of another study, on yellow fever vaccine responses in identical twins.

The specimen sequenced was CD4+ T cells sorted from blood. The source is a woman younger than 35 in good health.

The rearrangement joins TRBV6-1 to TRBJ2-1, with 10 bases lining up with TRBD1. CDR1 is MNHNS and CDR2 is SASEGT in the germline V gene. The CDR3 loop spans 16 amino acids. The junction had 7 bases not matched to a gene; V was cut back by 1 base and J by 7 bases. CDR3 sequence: CASSEDRGQGRNEQFF. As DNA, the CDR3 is TGTGCCAGCAGTGAAGATCGGGGACAGGGGCGAAATGAGCAGTTCTTC.

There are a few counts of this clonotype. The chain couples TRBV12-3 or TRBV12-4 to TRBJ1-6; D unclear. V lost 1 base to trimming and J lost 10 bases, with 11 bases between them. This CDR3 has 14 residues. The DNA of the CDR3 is TGTGCCAGCAGTTTAGACGGCACGGGGTCACCCCTCCACTTT. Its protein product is CASSLDGTGSPLHF.

CDR3 in amino acids: CASSPGPYQGRAHSYGYTF. The CDR3, as DNA: TGTGCCAGCAGCCCCGGACCTTACCAAGGGCGAGCCCATTCCTATGGCTACACCTTC. The chain links TRBV11-1 to TRBJ1-2; no clear D. V lost 5 bases, J lost 4 bases, and 29 bases lay in between. The CDR3 sequence is 19 residues long. CDR1 is SGHAT and CDR2 is FQDESV in the germline V gene (reference sequence).

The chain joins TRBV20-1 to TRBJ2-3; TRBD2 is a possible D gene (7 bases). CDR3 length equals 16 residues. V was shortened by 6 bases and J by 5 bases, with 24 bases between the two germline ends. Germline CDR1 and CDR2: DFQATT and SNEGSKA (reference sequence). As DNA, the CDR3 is TGCAGTGCAGTGGACCGTGGTGCGGGGGCAATAGATACGCAGTATTTT. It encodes CSAVDRGAGAIDTQYF.

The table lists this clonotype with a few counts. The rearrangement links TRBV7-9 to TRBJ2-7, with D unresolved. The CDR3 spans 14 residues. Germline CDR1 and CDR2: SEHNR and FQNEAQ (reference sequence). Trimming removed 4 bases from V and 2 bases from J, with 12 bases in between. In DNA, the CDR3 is TGTGCCAGCAGCTCCGAACCGAGAGCCTACGAGCAGTACGTC. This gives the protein CASSSEPRAYEQYV.

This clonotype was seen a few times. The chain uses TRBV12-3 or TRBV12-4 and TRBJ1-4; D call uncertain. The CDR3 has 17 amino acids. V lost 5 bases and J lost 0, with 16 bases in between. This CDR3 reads CASSEIRNSATNEKLFF. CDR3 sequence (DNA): TGTGCCAGCAGTGAAATACGGAACAGTGCAACTAATGAAAAACTGTTTTTT.

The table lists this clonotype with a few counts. CDR3: CASSQEGDEGYYGYTF. The CDR3 DNA reads as TGCGCCAGCAGCCAAGAAGGTGACGAGGGGTACTATGGCTACACCTTC. The chain is built from TRBV4-1 and TRBJ1-2; D is perhaps TRBD1 (5 bases). Germline assignment: CDR1 MGHRA and CDR2 YSYEKL. There are 16 residues in the CDR3. V lost 0 bases and J 3 bases, leaving 14 bases between the germline ends.

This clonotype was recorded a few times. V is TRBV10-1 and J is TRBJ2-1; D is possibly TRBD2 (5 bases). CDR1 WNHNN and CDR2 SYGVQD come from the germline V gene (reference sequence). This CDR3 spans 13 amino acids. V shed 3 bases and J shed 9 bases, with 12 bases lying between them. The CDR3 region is CASSESSRGEQFF. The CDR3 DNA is TGCGCCAGCAGTGAATCTAGCCGCGGTGAGCAGTTCTTC.

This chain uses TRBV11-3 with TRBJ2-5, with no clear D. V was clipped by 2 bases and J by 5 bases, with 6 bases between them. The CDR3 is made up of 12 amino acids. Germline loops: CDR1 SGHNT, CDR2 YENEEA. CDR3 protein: CASSLLSETQYF. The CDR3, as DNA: TGTGCCAGCAGCTTACTCTCGGAGACCCAGTACTTC.

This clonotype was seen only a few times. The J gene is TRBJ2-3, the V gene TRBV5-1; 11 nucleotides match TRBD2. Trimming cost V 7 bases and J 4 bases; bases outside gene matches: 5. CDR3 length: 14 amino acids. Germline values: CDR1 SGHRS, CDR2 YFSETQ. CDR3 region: CASGLAGGSDTQYF. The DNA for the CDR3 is TGCGCCAGCGGCCTAGCGGGGGGCTCAGATACGCAGTATTTT.

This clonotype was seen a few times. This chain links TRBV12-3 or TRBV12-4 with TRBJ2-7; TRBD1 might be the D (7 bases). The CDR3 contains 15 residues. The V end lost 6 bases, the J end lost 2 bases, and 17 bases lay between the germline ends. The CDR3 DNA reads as TGTGCCAGCAGACCCGACAGGGACTCTGCCTACGAGCAGTACTTC. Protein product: CASRPDRDSAYEQYF.

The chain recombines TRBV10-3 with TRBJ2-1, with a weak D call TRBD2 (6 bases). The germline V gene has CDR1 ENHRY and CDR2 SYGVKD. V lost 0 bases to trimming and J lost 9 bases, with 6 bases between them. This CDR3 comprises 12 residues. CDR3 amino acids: CAISESGGEQFF. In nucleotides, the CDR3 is TGTGCCATCAGTGAGTCGGGGGGTGAGCAGTTCTTC.

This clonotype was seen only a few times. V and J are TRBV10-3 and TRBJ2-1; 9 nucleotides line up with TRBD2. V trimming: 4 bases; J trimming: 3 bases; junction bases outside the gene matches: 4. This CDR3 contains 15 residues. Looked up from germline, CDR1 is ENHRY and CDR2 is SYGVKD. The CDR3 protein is CAISVTSGHYNEQFF. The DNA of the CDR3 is TGTGCCATCAGTGTTACTAGCGGGCACTACAATGAGCAGTTCTTC.

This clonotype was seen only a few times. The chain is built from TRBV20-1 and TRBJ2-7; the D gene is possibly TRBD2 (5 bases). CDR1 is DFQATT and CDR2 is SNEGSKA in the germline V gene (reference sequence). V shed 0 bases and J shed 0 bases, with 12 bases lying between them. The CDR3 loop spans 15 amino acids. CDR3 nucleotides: TGCAGTGCTAGAGATGCCGGGGTGGCCTCCTACGAGCAGTACTTC. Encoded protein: CSARDAGVASYEQYF.

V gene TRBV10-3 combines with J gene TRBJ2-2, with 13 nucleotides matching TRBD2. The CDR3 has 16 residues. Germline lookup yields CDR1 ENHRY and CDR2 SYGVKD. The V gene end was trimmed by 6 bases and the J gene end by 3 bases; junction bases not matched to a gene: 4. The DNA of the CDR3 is TGTGCCATCAGGATCGGACTAGCGGGGGACACCGGGGAGCTGTTTTTT. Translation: CAIRIGLAGDTGELFF.

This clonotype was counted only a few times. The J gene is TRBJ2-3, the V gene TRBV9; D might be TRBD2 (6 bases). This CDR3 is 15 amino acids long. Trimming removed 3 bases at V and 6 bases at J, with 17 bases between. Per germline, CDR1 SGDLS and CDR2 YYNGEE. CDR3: CASSDGLSRVDTQYF. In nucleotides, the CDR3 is TGTGCCAGCAGCGACGGACTAAGTAGAGTGGATACGCAGTATTTT.

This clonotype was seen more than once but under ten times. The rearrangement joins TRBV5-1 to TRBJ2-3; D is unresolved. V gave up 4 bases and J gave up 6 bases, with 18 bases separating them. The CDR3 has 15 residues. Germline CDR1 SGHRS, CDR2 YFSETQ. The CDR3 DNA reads TGCGCCAGCAGCACCGGGCCCCGTTTTGGTGATACGCAGTATTTT. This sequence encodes CASSTGPRFGDTQYF.

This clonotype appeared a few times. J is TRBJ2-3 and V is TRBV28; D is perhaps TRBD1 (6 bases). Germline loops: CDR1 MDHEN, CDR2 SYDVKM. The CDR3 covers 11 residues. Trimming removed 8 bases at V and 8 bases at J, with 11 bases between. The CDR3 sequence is CASQGQGTQYF. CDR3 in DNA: TGTGCCAGCCAGGGGCAGGGTACGCAGTATTTT.

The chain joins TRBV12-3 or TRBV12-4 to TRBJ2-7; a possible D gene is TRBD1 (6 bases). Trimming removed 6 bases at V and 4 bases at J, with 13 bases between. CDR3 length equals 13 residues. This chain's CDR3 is CASRATGSYEQYV. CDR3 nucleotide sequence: TGTGCCAGCAGGGCCACAGGGTCTTACGAGCAGTACGTC.

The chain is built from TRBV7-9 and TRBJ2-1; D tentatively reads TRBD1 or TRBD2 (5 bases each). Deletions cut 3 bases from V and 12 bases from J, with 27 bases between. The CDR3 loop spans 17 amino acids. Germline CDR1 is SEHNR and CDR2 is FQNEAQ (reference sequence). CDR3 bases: TGTGCCAGCAGCTTGCCGAGTGGGGTAGGGGAGCACTTCGGGCAGTTCTTC. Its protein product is CASSLPSGVGEHFGQFF.

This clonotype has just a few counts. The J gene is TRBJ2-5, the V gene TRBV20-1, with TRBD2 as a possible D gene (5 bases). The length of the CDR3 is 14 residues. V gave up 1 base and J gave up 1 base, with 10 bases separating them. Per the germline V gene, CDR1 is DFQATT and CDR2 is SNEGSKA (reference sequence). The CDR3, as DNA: TGCAGTGCTAGAGGAGACTATCTCCAAGAGACCCAGTACTTC. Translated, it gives CSARGDYLQETQYF.

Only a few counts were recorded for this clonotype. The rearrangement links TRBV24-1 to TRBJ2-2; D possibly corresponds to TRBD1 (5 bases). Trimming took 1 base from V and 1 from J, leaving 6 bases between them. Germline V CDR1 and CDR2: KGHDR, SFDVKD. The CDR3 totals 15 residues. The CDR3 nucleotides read TGTGCCACCAGTGATTTCGGACAGAACACCGGGGAGCTGTTTTTT. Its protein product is CATSDFGQNTGELFF.

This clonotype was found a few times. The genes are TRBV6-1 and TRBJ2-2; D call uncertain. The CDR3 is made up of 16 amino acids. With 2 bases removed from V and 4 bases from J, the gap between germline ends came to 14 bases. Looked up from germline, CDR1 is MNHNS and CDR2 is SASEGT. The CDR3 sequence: CASSEYIPLSTGELFF. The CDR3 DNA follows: TGTGCCAGCAGTGAATACATACCCCTATCCACCGGGGAGCTGTTTTTT.

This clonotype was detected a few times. CDR3 loop: CASSPILAGGQETQYF. The CDR3 coding sequence is TGTGCCAGCTCACCAATACTAGCGGGAGGCCAAGAGACCCAGTACTTC. The V gene is TRBV18, the J gene TRBJ2-5; TRBD2 matches 12 bases. CDR3 size: 16 residues. Germline-derived CDR1 and CDR2 are KGHSH and LQKENI. V lost 2 bases, J lost 1 base, and 2 bases stayed unmatched.